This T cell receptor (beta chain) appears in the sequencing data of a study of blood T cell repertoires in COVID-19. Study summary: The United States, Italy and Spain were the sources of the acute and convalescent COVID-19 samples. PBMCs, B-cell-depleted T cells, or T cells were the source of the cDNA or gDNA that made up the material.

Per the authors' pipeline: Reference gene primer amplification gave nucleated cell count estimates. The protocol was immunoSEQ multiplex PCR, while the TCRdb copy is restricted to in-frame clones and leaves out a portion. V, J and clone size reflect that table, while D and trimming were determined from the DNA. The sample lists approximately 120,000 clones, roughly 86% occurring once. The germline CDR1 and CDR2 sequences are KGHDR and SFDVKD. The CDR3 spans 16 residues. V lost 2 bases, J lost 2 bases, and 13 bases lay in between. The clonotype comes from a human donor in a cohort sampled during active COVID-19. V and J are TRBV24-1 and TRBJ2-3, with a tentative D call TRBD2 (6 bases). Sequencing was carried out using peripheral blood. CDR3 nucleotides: TGTGCCACCAGTGATTCCCCGGGCGGGGACACAGATACGCAGTATTTT. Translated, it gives CATSDSPGGDTDTQYF.